The next 4 T cell receptor beta chains were all read from a single sample in a study of T-cell memory formation after mild COVID-19. Each CDR3 protein is one row after TCRdb ran MiXCR on the 5' RACE reads. The sample includes roughly 130,000 distinct CDR3 sequences, about 17% seen only once; the top ten take approximately 15%. The sample consisted of PBMCs or a T cell subset sorted from them (not recorded which). The receptors were gathered from an adult woman who had mild COVID-19 (a few samples of this study predate the infection). Cell type and time point are not known.

This clonotype was counted only a few times. The CDR3 coding sequence is TGTGCCAGCAGCTTAATTCCCGGGTCTAGCGCACCGGATACGCAGTATTTT. Translated, it gives CASSLIPGSSAPDTQYF. The chain employs TRBV7-8 and TRBJ2-3, with D maybe TRBD2 (6 bases). The germline V and J ends were trimmed by 2 bases and 6 bases, with 21 bases remaining between them. Germline CDR1 SGHVS, CDR2 FQNEAQ. The CDR3 contains 17 residues. Filled out from reference TRBV7-8 and TRBJ2-3, the complete variable domain reads GAGVSQSPRYKVAKRGQDVALRCDPISGHVSLFWYQQALGQGPEFLTYFQNEAQLDKSGLPSDRFFAERPEGSVSTLKIQRTQQEDSAVYLCASSLIPGSSAPDTQYFGPGTRLTVL.

This clonotype was picked up a small number of times. V usage is TRBV5-4 and J usage is TRBJ2-5, with D perhaps matching TRBD2 (7 bases). The CDR3 loop spans 14 amino acids. Germline values: CDR1 SGHNT, CDR2 YYREEE (reference sequence). Trimming left V 6 bases short and J 5 bases short, with 17 bases between. The CDR3 region is CASKGGGRPETQYF. CDR3 nucleotide sequence: TGTGCCAGCAAGGGCGGGGGCCGTCCGGAGACCCAGTACTTC.

Only a few counts were recorded for this clonotype. The chain carries TRBV29-1 and TRBJ2-7, with D tentatively TRBD1 (5 bases). V was trimmed by 3 bases and J by 3 bases, leaving 6 bases between them. Germline CDR1 reads SQVTM; CDR2 reads ANQGSEA. The CDR3 consists of 11 residues. The CDR3 region is CSVDDSYEQYF. The CDR3 coding sequence is TGCAGCGTTGACGACAGCTACGAGCAGTACTTC.

This clonotype was counted only a few times. The rearrangement links TRBV3-1 to TRBJ1-1; TRBD1 aligns across 9 bases. This CDR3 is 14 amino acids long. Germline V lookup: CDR1 LGHDT, CDR2 YNNKEL (reference sequence). V was pared by 6 bases and J by 4 bases, with 6 bases of the junction left unmatched. In DNA, the CDR3 is TGTGCCAGCAGGAGACAGGGGGTTGGCACTGAAGCTTTCTTT. Amino acid sequence: CASRRQGVGTEAFF.